This T cell receptor beta chain stems from a study of T cells in Graves' hyperthyroidism and ophthalmopathy. Study outcomes and limitations: Blood also showed most of the thyroid clonotypes that were expanded above 0.001. Ophthalmopathy stood apart from stable hyperthyroidism in a 13 V-J model.

Diagnoses were made from clinical symptoms, serum measures (thyroxine and TRAb), thyroid ultrasound and orbital computed tomography. Concerning this clonotype itself: Its antigen is as yet unknown. A junction boundary mismatches the germline segment, possibly from a read error.

The CDR3 is 12 residues long. Germline V gives CDR1 MGHDK, CDR2 SYGVNS. The investigators amplified TCR beta CDR3 regions from RNA transcripts. First-round RT-PCR targeting the TCR CDR3 was performed with the HTBI primer set. TCRdb itself ran the multiplex PCR reads through MiXCR, one entry per CDR3 protein. The table shows hundreds of thousands of distinct CDR3 sequences, with 35% occurring only once. Specimen: blood. The sequence derives from a woman aged 35 to 49 with Graves' hyperthyroidism. This chain joins TRBV25-1 and TRBJ1-1; D call uncertain. CDR3 region: CAGSVIDTEALF. The CDR3 bases are TGTGCCGGCAGTGTCATTGACACTGAAGCTCTCTTT.